Each of the 26 T cell receptor beta chains below was sequenced from the same sample in a study of T cells expressing NK-cell markers. TCRdb re-analyzed the 5' RACE reads; it lists each CDR3 protein once, without DNA. The sample data list about 260,000 distinct CDR3 sequences. Specimen: blood T cells: a sorted CD56 or NKG2C T cell subset, CD4+ or CD8+ T cells, or bulk PBMC T cells (not recorded which). The source of these receptors is a man younger than 35 in good health.

This rearrangement joins TRBV5-6 to TRBJ1-1; TCRdb returns TRBD1, unconfirmable since there is no DNA. From germline, CDR1 is SGHDT and CDR2 YYEEEE. The CDR3 has 14 residues. The CDR3 is CASGKDRGNTEAFF.

CDR3: CASSPVGDREKDTEAFF. The V call is TRBV4-2, the J call TRBJ1-1; the TCRdb call, TRBD1, lacks DNA for checking. CDR3 length: 17 amino acids. The germline CDR1 and CDR2 sequences are LGHNA and YNFKEQ.

The rearrangement uses TRBV7-9 and TRBJ2-1; TCRdb gives TRBD2 as the D gene, but with no DNA this cannot be confirmed. The germline V gene has CDR1 SEHNR and CDR2 FQNEAQ (reference sequence). This CDR3 is built from 14 residues. CDR3 protein: CASSPSGMVNEQFF.

V gene TRBV12-3 or TRBV12-4 combines with J gene TRBJ2-1; checking the TCRdb D call of TRBD1 is not possible without DNA. The CDR3 sequence is 15 residues long. This CDR3 reads CASSPNTGYYNEQFF.

The V call is TRBV5-6, the J call TRBJ2-1; the D call from TCRdb, TRBD1, cannot be confirmed without DNA. The CDR3 spans 14 residues. Germline-derived CDR1 and CDR2 are SGHDT and YYEEEE. The CDR3 reads CASSWGPHDPEQFF.

CDR3 sequence: CASSLGALAGGPQETQYF. The chain employs TRBV11-2 and TRBJ2-5; TCRdb selects TRBD2, and the lack of DNA leaves this call unchecked. Germline V CDR1 and CDR2: SGHAT, FQNNGV. This CDR3 is 18 amino acids long.

The chain links TRBV12-3 or TRBV12-4 to TRBJ2-7; the TCRdb call, TRBD2, lacks DNA for checking. The CDR3 loop spans 15 amino acids. This CDR3 reads CASSFLAEPSYEQYF.

The chain carries TRBV5-1 and TRBJ2-1. Germline V gene lookup returns CDR1 SGHRS and CDR2 YFSETQ. There are 14 residues in the CDR3. CDR3 sequence: CASGHFGENDEQFF.

The chain carries TRBV6-1 and TRBJ1-4. CDR1 and CDR2 from the germline V gene are MNHNS and SASEGT. This CDR3 comprises 13 residues. This CDR3 is CASAQLLNEKLFF.

J is TRBJ2-4 and V is TRBV15. Germline loops: CDR1 LNHNV, CDR2 YYDKDF (reference sequence). The length of the CDR3 is 14 residues. The CDR3 sequence is CATNTGLARNIQYF. The whole variable domain, remainder taken from reference TRBV15 and TRBJ2-4, is DAMVIQNPRYQVTQFGKPVTLSCSQTLNHNVMYWYQQKSSQAPKLLFHYYDKDFNNEADTPDNFQSRRPNTSFCFLDIRSPGLGDTAMYLCATNTGLARNIQYFGAGTRLSVL.

The rearrangement joins TRBV29-1 to TRBJ2-6; without DNA, the TCRdb call of TRBD2 cannot be checked. The CDR3 consists of 14 residues. Germline V CDR1 and CDR2: SQVTM, ANQGSEA. This chain's CDR3 is CSAVVDSGANVLTF.

The chain uses TRBV9 and TRBJ2-1. Germline assignment: CDR1 SGDLS and CDR2 YYNGEE. This CDR3 contains 14 residues. This CDR3 is CASSPTTYPIEQFF. Looking up the rest from reference TRBV9 and TRBJ2-1 gives the full variable domain: DSGVTQTPKHLITATGQRVTLRCSPRSGDLSVYWYQQSLDQGLQFLIQYYNGEERAKGNILERFSAQQFPDLHSELNLSSLELGDSALYFCASSPTTYPIEQFFGPGTRLTVL.

The chain is built from TRBV29-1 and TRBJ1-2; absent DNA, TCRdb's TRBD1 call cannot be checked. This CDR3 spans 12 amino acids. Germline values: CDR1 SQVTM, CDR2 ANQGSEA. Here the CDR3 reads CSAQWGRGGYTF. Complete variable domain (other parts from reference TRBV29-1 and TRBJ1-2): SAVISQKPSRDICQRGTSLTIQCQVDSQVTMMFWYRQQPGQSLTLIATANQGSEATYESGFVIDKFPISRPNLTFSTLTVSNMSPEDSSIYLCSAQWGRGGYTFGSGTRLTVV.

J is TRBJ1-1 and V is TRBV20-1. CDR3 length: 11 residues. Per the germline V gene, CDR1 is DFQATT and CDR2 is SNEGSKA (reference sequence). The CDR3 here is CSARRTLMVFF.

The chain uses TRBV6-5 and TRBJ2-7; no DNA is available, so the TRBD2 call from TCRdb remains unchecked. The CDR3 loop spans 15 amino acids. Germline loops: CDR1 MNHEY, CDR2 SVGAGI. Here the CDR3 reads CASSSPSAGGYEQYF.

V gene TRBV2 combines with J gene TRBJ1-6; absent DNA, TCRdb's TRBD1 call cannot be checked. Germline lookup yields CDR1 SNHLY and CDR2 FYNNEI. The CDR3 is 16 residues long. CDR3 amino acids: CASSELGQGFNSPLHF.

The rearrangement links TRBV5-1 to TRBJ2-5. Germline V gene lookup returns CDR1 SGHRS and CDR2 YFSETQ. The CDR3 runs 15 residues. The CDR3 reads CASSLRVGSTETQYF.

The J gene is TRBJ1-4, the V gene TRBV6-5; TCRdb gives TRBD1 as the D gene, but with no DNA this cannot be confirmed. This CDR3 is 12 amino acids long. Per germline, CDR1 MNHEY and CDR2 SVGAGI. CDR3 protein: CASSSPDREMFF.

The rearrangement links TRBV5-6 to TRBJ2-1; TCRdb proposes TRBD1, but this gene call is untestable without DNA. The CDR3 loop spans 14 amino acids. In germline, CDR1 is SGHDT, CDR2 YYEEEE. The CDR3 loop reads CASSLDHRGHEQFF. Using reference TRBV5-6 and TRBJ2-1 for the parts outside the CDR3, the full variable domain is DAGVTQSPTHLIKTRGQQVTLRCSPKSGHDTVSWYQQALGQGPQFIFQYYEEEERQRGNFPDRFSGHQFPNYSSELNVNALLLGDSALYLCASSLDHRGHEQFFGPGTRLTVL.

The chain couples TRBV20-1 to TRBJ1-1. The CDR3 is 11 amino acids. The germline V gene encodes CDR1 DFQATT and CDR2 SNEGSKA (reference sequence). CDR3 amino acids: CSARVETEAFF.

V gene TRBV6-1 combines with J gene TRBJ2-1; TCRdb reports TRBD1, a call that lacks DNA to check it against. The CDR3 has 16 amino acids. Per germline, CDR1 MNHNS and CDR2 SASEGT. CDR3: CASRDLRTGRGDEQFF.

CDR3 sequence reads: CASSERTGANTEAFF. The V and J genes are TRBV10-2 and TRBJ1-1; TCRdb lists TRBD1, though no DNA is available to test this call. The CDR3 runs 15 residues. From germline, CDR1 is WSHSY and CDR2 SAAADI.

The chain recombines TRBV28 with TRBJ2-2; there is no DNA to check the TCRdb D call of TRBD1. CDR1 and CDR2 from the germline V gene are MDHEN and SYDVKM. CDR3 size: 16 residues. CDR3 loop: CASTIQGSSITGELFF.

The J gene is TRBJ2-5, the V gene TRBV2; the TCRdb D gene call, TRBD1, has no DNA to confirm it. The CDR3 runs 13 residues. Germline V gives CDR1 SNHLY, CDR2 FYNNEI. The CDR3 is CASTWGLGETQYF.

The chain is built from TRBV29-1 and TRBJ2-1. The CDR3 runs 14 residues. The germline CDR1 and CDR2 sequences are SQVTM and ANQGSEA. This CDR3 reads CSVGRVLADNEQFF.

The rearrangement joins TRBV5-4 to TRBJ2-5; TCRdb names TRBD1, which stays unverified in the absence of DNA. There are 16 residues in the CDR3. In germline, CDR1 is SGHNT, CDR2 YYREEE (reference sequence). This chain's CDR3 is CASSSNPATGYETQYF.